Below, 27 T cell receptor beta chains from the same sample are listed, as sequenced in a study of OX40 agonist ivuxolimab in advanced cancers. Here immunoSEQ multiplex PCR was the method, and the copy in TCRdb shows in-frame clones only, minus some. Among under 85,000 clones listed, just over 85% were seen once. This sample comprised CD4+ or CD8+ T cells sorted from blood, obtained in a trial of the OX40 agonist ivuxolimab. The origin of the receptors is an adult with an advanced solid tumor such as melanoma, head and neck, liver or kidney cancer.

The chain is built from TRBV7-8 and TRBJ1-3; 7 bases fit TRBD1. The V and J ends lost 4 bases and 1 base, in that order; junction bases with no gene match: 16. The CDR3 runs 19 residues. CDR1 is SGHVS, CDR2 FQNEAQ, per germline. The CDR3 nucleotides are TGTGCCAGCAGCTCACCCCCGGTAGGGCAGGGGGTGTCTGGAAACACCATATATTTT. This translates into CASSSPPVGQGVSGNTIYF.

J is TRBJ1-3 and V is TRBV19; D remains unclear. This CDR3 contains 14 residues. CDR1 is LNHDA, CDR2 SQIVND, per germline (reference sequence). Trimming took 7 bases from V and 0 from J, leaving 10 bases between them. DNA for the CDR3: TGTGCCAGTAAGGTCATGATCTCTGGAAACACCATATATTTT. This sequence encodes CASKVMISGNTIYF.

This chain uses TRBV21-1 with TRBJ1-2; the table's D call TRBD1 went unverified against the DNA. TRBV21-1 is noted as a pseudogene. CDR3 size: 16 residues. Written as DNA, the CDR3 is TGTGCCAGCAGGCCGGGACAGGGAATTTGCTGGGGAGGCTACACCTTC. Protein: CASRPGQGICWGGYTF.

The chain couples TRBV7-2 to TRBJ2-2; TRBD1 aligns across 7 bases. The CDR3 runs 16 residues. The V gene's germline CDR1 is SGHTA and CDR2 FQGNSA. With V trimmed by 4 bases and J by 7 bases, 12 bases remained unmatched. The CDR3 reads CASSYSGTVQIGELFF. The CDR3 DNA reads TGTGCCAGCAGCTATTCCGGGACAGTCCAAATCGGGGAGCTGTTTTTT.

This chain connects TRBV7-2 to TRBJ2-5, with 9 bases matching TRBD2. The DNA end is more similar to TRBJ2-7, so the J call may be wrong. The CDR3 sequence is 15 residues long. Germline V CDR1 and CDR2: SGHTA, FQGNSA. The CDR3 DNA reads TGTGCCAGCAGCTTAGCCATAGCGGGAGAATACGAGCAGTACTTC. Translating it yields CASSLAIAGEYEQYF.

The CDR3 region is CASSQGSRTSGRIVATDTQYF. The CDR3 DNA reads as TGCGCCAGCAGCCAAGGGTCGAGGACTAGCGGGAGGATCGTGGCCACAGATACGCAGTATTTT. The chain joins TRBV4-1 to TRBJ2-3, with 14 bases aligning to TRBD2. This CDR3 contains 21 residues. Germline CDR1 is MGHRA and CDR2 is YSYEKL. V gave up 1 base and J gave up 2 bases; unmatched junction bases: 14.

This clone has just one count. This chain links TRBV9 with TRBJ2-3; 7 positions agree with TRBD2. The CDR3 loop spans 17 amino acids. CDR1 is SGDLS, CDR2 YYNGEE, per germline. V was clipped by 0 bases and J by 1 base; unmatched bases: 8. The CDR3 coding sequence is TGTGCCAGCAGCGTAGTGGGGGGAGGGCTCGGCACAGATACGCAGTATTTT. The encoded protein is CASSVVGGGLGTDTQYF.

The CDR3 protein is CSVDGQTTEQFF. The DNA of the CDR3 is TGCAGCGTTGACGGCCAGACAACGGAGCAGTTCTTC. The rearrangement joins TRBV29-1 to TRBJ2-1; D is unclear. Germline-derived CDR1 and CDR2 are SQVTM and ANQGSEA. The CDR3 is 12 amino acids. Trimming pared 3 bases from V and 10 bases from J, leaving 13 bases between.

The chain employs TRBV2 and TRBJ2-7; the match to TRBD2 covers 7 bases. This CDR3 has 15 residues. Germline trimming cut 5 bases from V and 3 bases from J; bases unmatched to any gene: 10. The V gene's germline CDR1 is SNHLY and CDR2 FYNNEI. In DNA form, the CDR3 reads TGTGCCAGCAGTCGGGGACTAACCATATTCTACGAGCAGTACTTC. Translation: CASSRGLTIFYEQYF.

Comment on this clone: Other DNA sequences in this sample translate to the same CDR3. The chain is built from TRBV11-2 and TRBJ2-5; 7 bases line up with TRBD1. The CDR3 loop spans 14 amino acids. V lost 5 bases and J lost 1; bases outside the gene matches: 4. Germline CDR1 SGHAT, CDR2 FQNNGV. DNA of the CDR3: TGTGCCAGCAGCCTCGGGACAGTCCAAGAGACCCAGTACTTC. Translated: CASSLGTVQETQYF.

The DNA of the CDR3 is TGTGCCAGCTCCACCCGGACAGGGGAGCAGTACTTC. Translation gives CASSTRTGEQYF. The rearrangement links TRBV18 to TRBJ2-7; 8 positions agree with TRBD1. CDR1 and CDR2 from the germline V gene are KGHSH and LQKENI. V was pared by 6 bases and J by 7 bases, with 5 bases of the junction left unmatched. This CDR3 region has 12 residues.

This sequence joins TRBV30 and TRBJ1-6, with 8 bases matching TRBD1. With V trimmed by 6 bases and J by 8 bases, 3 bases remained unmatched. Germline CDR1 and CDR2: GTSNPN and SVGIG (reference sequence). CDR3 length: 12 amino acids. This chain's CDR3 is CACQGADSPLHF. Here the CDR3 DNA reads TGTGCCTGTCAGGGGGCGGATTCACCCCTCCACTTT.

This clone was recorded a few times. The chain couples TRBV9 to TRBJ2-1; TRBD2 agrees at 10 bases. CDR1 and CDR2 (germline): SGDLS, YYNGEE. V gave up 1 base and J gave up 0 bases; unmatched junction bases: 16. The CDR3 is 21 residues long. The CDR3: CASSVLPSTKTSGYSYNEQFF. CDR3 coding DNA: TGTGCCAGCAGCGTACTTCCGTCGACAAAGACTAGCGGGTACTCCTACAATGAGCAGTTCTTC.

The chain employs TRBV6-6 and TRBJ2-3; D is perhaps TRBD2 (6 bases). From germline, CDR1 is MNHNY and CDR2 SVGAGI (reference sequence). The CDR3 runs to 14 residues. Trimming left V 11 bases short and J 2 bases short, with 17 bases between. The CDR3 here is CAATRGGNTDTQYF. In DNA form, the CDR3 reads TGTGCCGCAACGCGGGGCGGGAACACAGATACGCAGTATTTT.

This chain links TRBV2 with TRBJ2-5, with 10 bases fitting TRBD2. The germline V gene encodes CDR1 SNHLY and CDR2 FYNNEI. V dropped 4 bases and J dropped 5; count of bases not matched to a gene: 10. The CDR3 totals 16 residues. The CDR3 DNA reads TGTGCCAGCAGTGGGGGAAGCGGGAGGGCCGAGGAGACCCAGTACTTC. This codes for CASSGGSGRAEETQYF.

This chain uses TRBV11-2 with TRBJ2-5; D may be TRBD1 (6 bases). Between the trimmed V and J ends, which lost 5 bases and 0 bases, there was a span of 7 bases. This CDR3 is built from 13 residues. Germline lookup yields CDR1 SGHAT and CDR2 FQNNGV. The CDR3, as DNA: TGTGCCAGCAGCACAGGGAACCAAGAGACCCAGTACTTC. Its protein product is CASSTGNQETQYF.

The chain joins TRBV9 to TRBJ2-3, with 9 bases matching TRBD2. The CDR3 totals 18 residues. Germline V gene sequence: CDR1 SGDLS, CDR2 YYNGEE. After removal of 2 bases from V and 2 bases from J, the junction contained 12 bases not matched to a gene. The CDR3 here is CASSVTPKLAGHTDTQYF. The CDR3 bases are TGTGCCAGCAGCGTCACACCCAAGCTAGCGGGACACACAGATACGCAGTATTTT.

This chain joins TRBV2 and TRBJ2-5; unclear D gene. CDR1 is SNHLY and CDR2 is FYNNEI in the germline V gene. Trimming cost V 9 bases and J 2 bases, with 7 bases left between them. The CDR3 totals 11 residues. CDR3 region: CASSQQETQYF. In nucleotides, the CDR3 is TGTGCCAGTAGCCAACAAGAGACCCAGTACTTC.

The CDR3 sequence is CASSARAGRSTDTQYF. The DNA of the CDR3 is TGTGCCAGCAGCGCCAGGGCGGGGCGGTCCACAGATACGCAGTATTTT. The chain employs TRBV9 and TRBJ2-3; possibly TRBD2 for D (6 bases). Germline V lookup: CDR1 SGDLS, CDR2 YYNGEE. V dropped 3 bases and J dropped 2 bases, with 16 bases sitting between them. The CDR3 has 16 residues.

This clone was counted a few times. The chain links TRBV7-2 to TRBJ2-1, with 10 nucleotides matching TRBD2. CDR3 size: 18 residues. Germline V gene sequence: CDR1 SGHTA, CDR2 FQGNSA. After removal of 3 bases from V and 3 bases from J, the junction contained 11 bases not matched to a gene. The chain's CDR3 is CASSFLAGALSSYNEQFF. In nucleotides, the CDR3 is TGTGCCAGCAGCTTCCTAGCGGGAGCCCTCAGTAGCTACAATGAGCAGTTCTTC. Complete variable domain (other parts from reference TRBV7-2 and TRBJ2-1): GAGVSQSPSNKVTEKGKDVELRCDPISGHTALYWYRQSLGQGLEFLIYFQGNSAPDKSGLPSDRFSAERTGGSVSTLTIQRTQQEDSAVYLCASSFLAGALSSYNEQFFGPGTRLTVL.

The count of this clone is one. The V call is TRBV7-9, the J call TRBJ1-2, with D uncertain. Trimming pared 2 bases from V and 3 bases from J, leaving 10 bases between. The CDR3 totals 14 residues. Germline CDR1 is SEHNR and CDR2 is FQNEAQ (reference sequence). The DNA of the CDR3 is TGTGCCAGCAGCTTATTCCCCCTCTACTATGGCTACACCTTC. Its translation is CASSLFPLYYGYTF.

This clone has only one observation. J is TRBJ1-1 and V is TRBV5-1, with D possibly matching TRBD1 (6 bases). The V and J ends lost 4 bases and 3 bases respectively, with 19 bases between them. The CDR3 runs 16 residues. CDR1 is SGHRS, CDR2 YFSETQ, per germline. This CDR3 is CASSQVPGAGDTEAFF. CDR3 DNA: TGCGCCAGCAGCCAGGTCCCAGGGGCGGGTGACACTGAAGCTTTCTTT.

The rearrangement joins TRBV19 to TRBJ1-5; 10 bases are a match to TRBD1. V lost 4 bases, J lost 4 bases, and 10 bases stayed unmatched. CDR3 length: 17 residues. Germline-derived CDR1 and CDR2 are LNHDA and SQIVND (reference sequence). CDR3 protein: CASSTRGTGVSNQPQHF. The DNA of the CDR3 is TGTGCCAGTAGTACCCGTGGGACAGGGGTTTCAAATCAGCCCCAGCATTTT.

CDR3 in amino acids: CASSRGSGIGSDTQYF. In DNA, the CDR3 is TGCGCCAGCAGCAGGGGGAGCGGGATAGGGTCAGATACGCAGTATTTT. This chain joins TRBV4-1 and TRBJ2-3, with D maybe TRBD2 (7 bases). This CDR3 is 16 amino acids long. Germline V CDR1 and CDR2: MGHRA, YSYEKL. V lost 5 bases and J lost 4, with 19 bases in between.

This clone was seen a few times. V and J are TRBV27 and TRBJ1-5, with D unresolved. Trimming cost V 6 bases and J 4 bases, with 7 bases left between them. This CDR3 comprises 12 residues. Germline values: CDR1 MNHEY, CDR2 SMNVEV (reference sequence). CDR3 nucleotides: TGTGCCAGCAGCCGGGATAATCAGCCCCAGCATTTT. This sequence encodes CASSRDNQPQHF.

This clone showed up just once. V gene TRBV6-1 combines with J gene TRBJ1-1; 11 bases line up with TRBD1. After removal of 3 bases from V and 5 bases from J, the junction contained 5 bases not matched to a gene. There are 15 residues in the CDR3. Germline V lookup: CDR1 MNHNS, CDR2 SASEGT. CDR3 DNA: TGTGCCAGCAGTGATCCGGGACAGGGGGGAACTGAAGCTTTCTTT. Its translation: CASSDPGQGGTEAFF.

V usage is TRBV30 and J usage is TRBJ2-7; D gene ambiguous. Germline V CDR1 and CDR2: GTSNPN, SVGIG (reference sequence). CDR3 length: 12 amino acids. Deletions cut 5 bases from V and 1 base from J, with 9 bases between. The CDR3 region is CAWAVGSYEQYF. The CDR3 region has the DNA TGTGCCTGGGCGGTAGGGTCCTACGAGCAGTACTTC.